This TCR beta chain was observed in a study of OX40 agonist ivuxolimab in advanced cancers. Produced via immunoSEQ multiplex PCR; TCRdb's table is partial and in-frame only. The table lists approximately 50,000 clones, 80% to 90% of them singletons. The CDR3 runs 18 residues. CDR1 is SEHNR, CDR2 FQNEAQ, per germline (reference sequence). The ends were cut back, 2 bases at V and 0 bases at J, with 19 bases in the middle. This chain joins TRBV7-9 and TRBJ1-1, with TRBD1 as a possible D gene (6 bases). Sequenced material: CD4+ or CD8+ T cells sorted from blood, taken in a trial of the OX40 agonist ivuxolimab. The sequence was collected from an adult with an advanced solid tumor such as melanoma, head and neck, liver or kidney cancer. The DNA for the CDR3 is TGTGCCAGCAGCTTAAGGGGGGCAGGCGTCATCATGAACACTGAAGCTTTCTTT. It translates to CASSLRGAGVIMNTEAFF.